This T cell receptor (beta chain) was found in a study of blood T cell repertoires in COVID-19. Study summary: PBMCs, B-cell-depleted T cells, or T cells were the source of the cDNA or gDNA that made up the material.

From germline, CDR1 is SGHAT and CDR2 FQNNGV. The V segment lost 5 bases and the J segment 3 bases; nucleotides outside the gene matches: 10. The CDR3 loop spans 16 amino acids. Per the study methods: It was from reference gene primer amplification that nucleated cell counts were estimated. Generated by immunoSEQ multiplex PCR, the TCRdb table keeps only in-frame clones and is missing some. V and J calls plus clone size are reproduced from that table; the DNA served to infer D and trimming. The table includes roughly 230,000 clones, 70% to 90% detected once. Those designated as exposed participants met a COVID-19 case within 2 weeks before study entry.

J is TRBJ2-7 and V is TRBV11-2, with 10 nucleotides matching TRBD1. This clonotype originated in a woman in her forties or fifties who had been exposed to COVID-19. Sequenced sample: PBMCs or T cells enriched from blood (not recorded which). The CDR3 here is CASSQDAGTGVYEQYF. The CDR3 DNA sequence: TGTGCCAGCAGCCAAGACGCCGGGACAGGGGTCTACGAGCAGTACTTC.